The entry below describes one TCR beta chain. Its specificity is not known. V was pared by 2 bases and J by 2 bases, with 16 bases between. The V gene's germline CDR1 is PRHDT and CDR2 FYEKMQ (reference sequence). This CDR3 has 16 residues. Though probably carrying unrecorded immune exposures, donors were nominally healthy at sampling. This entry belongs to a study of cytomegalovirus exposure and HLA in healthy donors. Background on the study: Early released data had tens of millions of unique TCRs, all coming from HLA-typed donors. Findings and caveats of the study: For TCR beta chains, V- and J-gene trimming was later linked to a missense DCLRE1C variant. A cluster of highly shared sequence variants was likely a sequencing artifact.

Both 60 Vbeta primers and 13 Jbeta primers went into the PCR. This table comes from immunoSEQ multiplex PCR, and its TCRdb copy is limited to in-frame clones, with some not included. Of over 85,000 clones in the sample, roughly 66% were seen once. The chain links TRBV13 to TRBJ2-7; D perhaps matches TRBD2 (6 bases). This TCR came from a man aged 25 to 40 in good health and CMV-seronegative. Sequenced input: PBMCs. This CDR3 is CASSLLEGDLAYEQYF. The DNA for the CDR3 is TGTGCCAGCAGCTTATTGGAGGGAGACTTGGCCTACGAGCAGTACTTC.